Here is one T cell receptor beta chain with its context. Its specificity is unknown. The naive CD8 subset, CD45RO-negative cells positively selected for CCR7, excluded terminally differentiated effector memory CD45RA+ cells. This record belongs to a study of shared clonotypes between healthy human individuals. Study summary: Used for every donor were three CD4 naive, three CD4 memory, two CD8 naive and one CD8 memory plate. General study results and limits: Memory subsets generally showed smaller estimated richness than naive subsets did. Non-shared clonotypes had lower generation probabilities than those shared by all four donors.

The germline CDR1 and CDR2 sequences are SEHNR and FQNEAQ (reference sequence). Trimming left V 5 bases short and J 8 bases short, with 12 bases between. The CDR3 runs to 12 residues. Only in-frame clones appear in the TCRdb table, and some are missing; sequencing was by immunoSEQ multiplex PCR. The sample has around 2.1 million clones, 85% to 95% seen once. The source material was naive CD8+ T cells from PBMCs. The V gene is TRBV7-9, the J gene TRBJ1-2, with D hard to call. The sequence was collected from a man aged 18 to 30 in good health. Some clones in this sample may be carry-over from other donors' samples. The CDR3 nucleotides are TGTGCCAGCAGCCCCGGAGGCCTAGGCTACACCTTC. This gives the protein CASSPGGLGYTF.